This TCR beta chain was profiled in a study of lung T cells in sarcoidosis with Löfgren's syndrome. Whole-study findings and limits: Shared TRAV12-1 and TRBV2 CDR3 motifs were reported across several patients.

About this clonotype itself: The antigen remains undetermined.

One entry per CDR3 protein results from TCRdb running MiXCR on the reads. In the table there are about 63,000 distinct CDR3 sequences, about 20% of which are singletons. Germline CDR1 reads SGHNT; CDR2 reads YENEEA. Trimming took off 0 bases at V and 8 bases at J, with 5 bases between the two ends. This CDR3 is built from 12 residues. The chain has TRBV11-3 and TRBJ2-1, with D hard to call. The sequence derives from a human donor with sarcoidosis (Löfgren's syndrome or another form), or a control subject (not recorded which). Sequences were obtained from CD4+ T cells from PBMCs. The CDR3 here is CASSLDSHEQFF. CDR3 bases: TGTGCCAGCAGCTTAGATAGCCATGAGCAGTTCTTC.